This TCR beta chain was retrieved from a study of blood T cell repertoires in COVID-19. Profiling relied on immunoSEQ multiplex PCR, and the TCRdb table lists in-frame clones only, not all of them. The sample holds approximately 200,000 clones; about 84% are singletons and the top ten take under 9.5%. V shed 5 bases and J 1 base; nucleotides not matched to a gene: 2. CDR3 length: 13 residues. This clone was observed a single time. Sequenced: PBMCs or T cells enriched from blood (not recorded which). The clonotype originates from a woman in her twenties or thirties who had recovered from COVID-19. V usage is TRBV12-3 or TRBV12-4 and J usage is TRBJ2-7; 7 bases agree with TRBD1. The CDR3 bases are TGTGCCAGCAGTGTGGGACAGTCCTACGAGCAGTACTTC. Protein product: CASSVGQSYEQYF.